One T cell receptor beta chain is described in this entry. This CDR3 is 14 amino acids long. V was cut by 6 bases and J by 10 bases, with 16 bases left in between. Germline CDR1 MDHEN, CDR2 SYDVKM. The sample originates from a study of patients and donors after allogeneic stem cell transplantation. One entry per CDR3 protein results from TCRdb running MiXCR on the RT-PCR reads. Of approximately 200,000 distinct CDR3 sequences in the sample, more than 35% were seen once. The chain combines TRBV28 with TRBJ1-6; TRBD1 might be the D (5 bases). The sequenced sample was blood, either unsorted or a sorted T cell fraction (not recorded which). The receptor was derived from a human donor who was either an allogeneic HSCT recipient or a stem cell or donor lymphocyte infusion donor (not recorded which). It is not recorded whose cells these are; they may come from a transplant donor. DNA of the CDR3: TGTGCCAGCAGACCCGACGGGGGTTTCTCACCCCTCCACTTT. It codes for CASRPDGGFSPLHF.